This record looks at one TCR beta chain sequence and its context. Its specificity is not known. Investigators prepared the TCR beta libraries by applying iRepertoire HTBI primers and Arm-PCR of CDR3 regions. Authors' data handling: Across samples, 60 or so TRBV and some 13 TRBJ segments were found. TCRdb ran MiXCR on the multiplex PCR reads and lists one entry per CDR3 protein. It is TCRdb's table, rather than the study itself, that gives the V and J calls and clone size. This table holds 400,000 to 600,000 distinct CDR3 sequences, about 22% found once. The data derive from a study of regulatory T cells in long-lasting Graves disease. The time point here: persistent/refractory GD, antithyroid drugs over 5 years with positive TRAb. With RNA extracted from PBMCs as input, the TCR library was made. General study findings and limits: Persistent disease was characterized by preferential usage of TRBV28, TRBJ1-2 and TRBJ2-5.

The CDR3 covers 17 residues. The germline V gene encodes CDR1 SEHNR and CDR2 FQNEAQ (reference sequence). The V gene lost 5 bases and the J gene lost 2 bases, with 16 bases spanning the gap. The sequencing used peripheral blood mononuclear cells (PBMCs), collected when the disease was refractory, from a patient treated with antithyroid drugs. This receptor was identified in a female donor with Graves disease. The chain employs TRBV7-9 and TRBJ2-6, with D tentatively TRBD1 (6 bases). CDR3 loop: CASSPPTGLAGANVLTF. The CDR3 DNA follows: TGTGCCAGCAGCCCCCCCACAGGGCTAGCTGGGGCCAACGTCCTGACTTTC.